This is a list of T cell receptor beta chains from one sample in a study of radiation and T cells in renal cell carcinoma. The repertoire was sequenced with immunoSEQ multiplex PCR; TCRdb's copy has only in-frame clones and lacks some. The sample has thousands of clones, approximately 60% seen once. Sequencing used tumor tissue, obtained from a patient whose treatment was nephrectomy without radiotherapy. These receptors were taken from a man aged 55 to 70 with renal cell carcinoma. Both conserved end residues are part of each CDR3. D genes are given only for firm matches. Clone size is given for some rows only: seen once, a few or many times, or a class if the clone is expanded.

j_call: TRBJ2-2; v_call: TRBV4-2; cdr3_length: 14; d_call: .; clone_size: few; cdr3_nt: TGTGCCAGCAGCCAAGCCGATCGCGCCGGGGAGCTGTTTTTT; cdr3_aa: CASSQADRAGELFF
j_call: TRBJ2-3; v_call: TRBV7-6; cdr3_length: 16; d_call: TRBD2; clone_size: .; cdr3_nt: TGTGCCAGCAGCCTAGGGACTAGCGGTAGCACAGATACGCAGTATTTT; cdr3_aa: CASSLGTSGSTDTQYF
j_call: TRBJ2-2; v_call: TRBV7-9; cdr3_length: 13; d_call: .; clone_size: .; cdr3_nt: TGTGCCAGCAGCCAGTATGTAGCCGGGGAGCTGTTTTTT; cdr3_aa: CASSQYVAGELFF
j_call: TRBJ2-2; v_call: TRBV15; cdr3_length: 16; d_call: TRBD2; clone_size: .; cdr3_nt: TGTGCCACCAGCAGAGACCGGGGGGTCGGCACCGGGGAGCTGTTTTTT; cdr3_aa: CATSRDRGVGTGELFF
j_call: TRBJ2-7; v_call: TRBV28; cdr3_length: 14; d_call: TRBD1; clone_size: .; cdr3_nt: TGTGCCAGCAGTTCTGGGACAGGGTCCTACGAGCAGTACTTC; cdr3_aa: CASSSGTGSYEQYF
j_call: TRBJ1-5; v_call: TRBV28; cdr3_length: 13; d_call: .; clone_size: few; cdr3_nt: TGTGCCAGCCTGAAAACCCTTAATCAGCCCCAGCATTTT; cdr3_aa: CASLKTLNQPQHF
j_call: TRBJ2-5; v_call: TRBV4-3; cdr3_length: 15; d_call: .; clone_size: .; cdr3_nt: TGCGCCAGCAGCCAAGATGTTATGCACCAAGAGACCCAGTACTTC; cdr3_aa: CASSQDVMHQETQYF
j_call: TRBJ1-1; v_call: TRBV29-1; cdr3_length: 13; d_call: .; clone_size: few; cdr3_nt: TGCAGCGGGGGAGAGGACCCCAACACTGAAGCTTTCTTT; cdr3_aa: CSGGEDPNTEAFF
j_call: TRBJ2-7; v_call: TRBV4-1; cdr3_length: 15; d_call: TRBD1; clone_size: .; cdr3_nt: TGCGCCAGCAGCCAAGTTGGGACAGGGCCCTACGAGCAGTACTTC; cdr3_aa: CASSQVGTGPYEQYF
j_call: TRBJ2-4; v_call: TRBV2; cdr3_length: 12; d_call: .; clone_size: .; cdr3_nt: TGTGCCAGCAGGGAGGACTCGGTGAATGAGTACTTC; cdr3_aa: CASREDSVNEYF
j_call: TRBJ1-2; v_call: TRBV5-1; cdr3_length: 14; d_call: .; clone_size: few; cdr3_nt: TGCGCCAGCAGCGTTGAGGGAGTCGGTAATGGCTACACCTTC; cdr3_aa: CASSVEGVGNGYTF
j_call: TRBJ1-1; v_call: TRBV19; cdr3_length: 15; d_call: TRBD1; clone_size: .; cdr3_nt: TGTGCCAGTAGTATAGGGGACAGGGGTTGGACTGAAGCTTTCTTT; cdr3_aa: CASSIGDRGWTEAFF
j_call: TRBJ2-5; v_call: TRBV18; cdr3_length: 12; d_call: .; clone_size: .; cdr3_nt: TGTGCCAGCTCACCAGGGGCAGAGACCCAGTACTTC; cdr3_aa: CASSPGAETQYF
j_call: TRBJ2-1; v_call: TRBV7-2; cdr3_length: 18; d_call: TRBD2; clone_size: .; cdr3_nt: TGTGCCAGCAGATTGGAAGGACTAGCGGGAGACCCCTACAATGAGCAGTTCTTC; cdr3_aa: CASRLEGLAGDPYNEQFF
j_call: TRBJ2-7; v_call: TRBV5-1; cdr3_length: 15; d_call: .; clone_size: .; cdr3_nt: TGCGCCAGCAGCTTGGACCCTACAGGAACCTACGAGCAGTACTTC; cdr3_aa: CASSLDPTGTYEQYF
j_call: TRBJ2-2; v_call: TRBV6-1; cdr3_length: 12; d_call: .; clone_size: .; cdr3_nt: TGTGCCAGCAGTGCCTTTGCCGGGGAGCTGTTTTTT; cdr3_aa: CASSAFAGELFF
j_call: TRBJ1-2; v_call: TRBV6-1; cdr3_length: 16; d_call: .; clone_size: .; cdr3_nt: TGTGCCAGCAGTGAAGAGGCAGGGAAACCCATCTATGGCTACACCTTC; cdr3_aa: CASSEEAGKPIYGYTF
j_call: TRBJ1-3; v_call: TRBV5-1; cdr3_length: 16; d_call: .; clone_size: .; cdr3_nt: TGCGCCAGCAGCCCCCAGCCGGACGTTACTGGAAACACCATATATTTT; cdr3_aa: CASSPQPDVTGNTIYF
j_call: TRBJ2-1; v_call: TRBV9; cdr3_length: 15; d_call: .; clone_size: .; cdr3_nt: TGTGCCAGCAGCGTAGGCACTAGCTCCTACAATGAGCAGTTCTTC; cdr3_aa: CASSVGTSSYNEQFF
j_call: TRBJ1-5; v_call: TRBV19; cdr3_length: 12; d_call: .; clone_size: .; cdr3_nt: TGTGCCAGTAGTGAAAACAATCAGCCCCAGCATTTT; cdr3_aa: CASSENNQPQHF
j_call: TRBJ1-1; v_call: TRBV7-8; cdr3_length: 14; d_call: .; clone_size: .; cdr3_nt: TGTGCCAGCAGCTCCAGGACGGGGAACACTGAAGCTTTCTTT; cdr3_aa: CASSSRTGNTEAFF
j_call: TRBJ2-1; v_call: TRBV5-6; cdr3_length: 15; d_call: TRBD2; clone_size: .; cdr3_nt: TGTGCCAGCAGCTGGACTAGCGGGATGTACAATGAGCAGTTCTTC; cdr3_aa: CASSWTSGMYNEQFF
j_call: TRBJ1-2; v_call: TRBV28; cdr3_length: 13; d_call: .; clone_size: few; cdr3_nt: TGTGCCAGCAGTTTATTGGGGGACTATGGCTACACCTTC; cdr3_aa: CASSLLGDYGYTF
j_call: TRBJ2-3; v_call: TRBV7-3; cdr3_length: 15; d_call: .; clone_size: .; cdr3_nt: TGTGCCAGCAGCTTAACGGCCCAGAGCACAGATACGCAGTATTTT; cdr3_aa: CASSLTAQSTDTQYF
j_call: TRBJ2-3; v_call: TRBV5-4; cdr3_length: 13; d_call: TRBD2; clone_size: .; cdr3_nt: TGTGCCAGCAAACGCGGGGGGGTTGATACGCAGTATTTT; cdr3_aa: CASKRGGVDTQYF
j_call: TRBJ1-1; v_call: TRBV28; cdr3_length: 14; d_call: TRBD1; clone_size: few; cdr3_nt: TGTGCCAGCACCTTGGGACAGCCGAACACTGAAGCTTTCTTT; cdr3_aa: CASTLGQPNTEAFF
j_call: TRBJ2-1; v_call: TRBV13; cdr3_length: 14; d_call: .; clone_size: .; cdr3_nt: TGTGCCAGCAGCTCGCGGGGATCCTACAATGAGCAGTTCTTC; cdr3_aa: CASSSRGSYNEQFF